The sequence of this TCR beta chain was determined in a study of blood T cell repertoires in COVID-19. Overall study context: Sources were T cells, B-cell-depleted T cells, or PBMCs; the material itself was cDNA or gDNA.

Original methodology: Scientists estimated how many nucleated cells there were by amplifying reference gene primers. Produced via immunoSEQ multiplex PCR; TCRdb's table is partial and in-frame only. The V and J calls and clone size are taken from that table; D and trimming were inferred from the DNA. This repertoire shows more than 60,000 clones, approximately 86% found once; its top ten account for 5.5% to 7%. Enrolment of Seattle patients took place during active infection, and they were followed longitudinally. This CDR3 spans 14 amino acids. J was trimmed by 7 bases and V by 6 bases; bases with no gene match: 9. Looked up from germline, CDR1 is SNHLY and CDR2 is FYNNEI.

The sample comprised peripheral blood. This TCR derives from a man of 80 years or more with COVID-19, enrolled during active disease. This chain connects TRBV2 to TRBJ2-1; 7 bases agree with TRBD1. CDR3 residues: CASSVTRQGNEQFF. The CDR3 DNA is TGTGCCAGCAGCGTAACTAGACAGGGTAATGAGCAGTTCTTC.